A single sample gave rise to the 3 T cell receptor beta chains below, sequenced in a study of identifying expanded T cells in peripheral blood. The protocol was immunoSEQ multiplex PCR, while the TCRdb copy is restricted to in-frame clones and leaves out a portion. The sample holds around 90,000 clones, around 88% seen once. The material sequenced was blood. The receptors were sampled from a person aged 18-70 years in good health.

This chain links TRBV6-5 with TRBJ1-3; D possibly corresponds to TRBD1 (6 bases). The V end lost 5 bases, the J end lost 6 bases, and 11 bases lay between the germline ends. The CDR3 contains 13 residues. Looked up from germline, CDR1 is MNHEY and CDR2 is SVGAGI. The CDR3 region has the DNA TGTGCCAGCAGTAGGGGGACCGAAAACACCATATATTTT. It yields the protein CASSRGTENTIYF.

V is TRBV2 and J is TRBJ2-7, with a weak D call TRBD1 (5 bases). The length of the CDR3 is 12 residues. CDR1 is SNHLY and CDR2 is FYNNEI in the germline V gene. The V gene lost 6 bases and the J gene lost 2 bases, with 8 bases spanning the gap. CDR3 sequence: CASRRTPYEQYF. The DNA for the CDR3 is TGTGCCAGCAGGAGGACACCCTACGAGCAGTACTTC.

This clone has a single count. This rearrangement joins TRBV27 to TRBJ2-6; D unclear. Trimming removed 6 bases from V and 0 bases from J, with 3 bases in between. The CDR3 has 13 amino acids. CDR1 and CDR2 from the germline V gene are MNHEY and SMNVEV (reference sequence). The CDR3 nucleotides are TGTGCCAGCAGACTCTCTGGGGCCAACGTCCTGACTTTC. Translated: CASRLSGANVLTF.